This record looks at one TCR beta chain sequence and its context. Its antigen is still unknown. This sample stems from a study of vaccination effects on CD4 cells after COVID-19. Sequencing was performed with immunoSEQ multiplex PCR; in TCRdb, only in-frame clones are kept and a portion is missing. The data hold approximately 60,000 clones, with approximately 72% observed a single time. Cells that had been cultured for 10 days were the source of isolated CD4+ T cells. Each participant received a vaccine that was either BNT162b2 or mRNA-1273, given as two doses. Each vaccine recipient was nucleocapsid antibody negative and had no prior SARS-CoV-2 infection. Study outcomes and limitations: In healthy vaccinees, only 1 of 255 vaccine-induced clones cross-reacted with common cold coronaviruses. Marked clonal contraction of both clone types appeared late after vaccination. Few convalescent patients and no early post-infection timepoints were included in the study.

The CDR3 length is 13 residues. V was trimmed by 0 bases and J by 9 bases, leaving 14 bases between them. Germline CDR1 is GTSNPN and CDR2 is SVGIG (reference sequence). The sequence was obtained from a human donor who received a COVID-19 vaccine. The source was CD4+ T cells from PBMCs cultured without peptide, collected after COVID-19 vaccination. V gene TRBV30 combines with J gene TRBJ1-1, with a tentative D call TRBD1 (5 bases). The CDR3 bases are TGTGCCTGGAGTGTAAGTAGTGGGGCGAAAGCTTTCTTT. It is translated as CAWSVSSGAKAFF.